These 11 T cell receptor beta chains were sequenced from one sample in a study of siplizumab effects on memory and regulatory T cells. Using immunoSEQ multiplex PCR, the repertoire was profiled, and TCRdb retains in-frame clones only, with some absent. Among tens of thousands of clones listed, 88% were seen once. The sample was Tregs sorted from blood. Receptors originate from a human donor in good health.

The CDR3 sequence is CASNPGDVNQPQHF. CDR3 coding DNA: TGTGCCAGTAACCCGGGGGACGTCAATCAGCCCCAGCATTTT. The rearrangement uses TRBV2 and TRBJ1-5; D perhaps matches TRBD1 (5 bases). The germline gives CDR1 SNHLY, CDR2 FYNNEI. Trimming took 9 bases from V and 3 from J, leaving 15 bases between them. This CDR3 spans 14 amino acids.

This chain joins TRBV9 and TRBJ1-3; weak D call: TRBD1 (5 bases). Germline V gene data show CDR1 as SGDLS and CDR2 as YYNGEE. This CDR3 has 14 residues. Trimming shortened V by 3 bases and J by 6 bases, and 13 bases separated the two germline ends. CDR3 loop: CASSAGTEANTIYF. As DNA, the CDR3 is TGTGCCAGCAGCGCTGGGACCGAGGCAAACACCATATATTTT.

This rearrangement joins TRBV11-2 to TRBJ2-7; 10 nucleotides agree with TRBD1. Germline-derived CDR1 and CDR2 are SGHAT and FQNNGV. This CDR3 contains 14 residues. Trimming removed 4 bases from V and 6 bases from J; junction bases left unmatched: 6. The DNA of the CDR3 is TGTGCCAGCAGCTCCCGGGACAGGGGCGTCGAGCAGTACTTC. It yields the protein CASSSRDRGVEQYF.

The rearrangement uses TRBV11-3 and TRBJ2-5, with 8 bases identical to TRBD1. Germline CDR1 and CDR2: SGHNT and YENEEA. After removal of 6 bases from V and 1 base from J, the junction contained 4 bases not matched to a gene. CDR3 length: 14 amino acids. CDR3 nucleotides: TGTGCCAGCAGTAAGGGACAGGCCCAAGAGACCCAGTACTTC. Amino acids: CASSKGQAQETQYF.

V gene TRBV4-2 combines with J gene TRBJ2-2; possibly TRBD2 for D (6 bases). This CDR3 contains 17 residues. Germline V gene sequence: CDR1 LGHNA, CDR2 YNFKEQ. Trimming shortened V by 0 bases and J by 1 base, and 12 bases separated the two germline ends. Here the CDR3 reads CASSQEGGRGNTGELFF. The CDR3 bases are TGTGCCAGCAGCCAAGAGGGAGGACGGGGGAACACCGGGGAGCTGTTTTTT.

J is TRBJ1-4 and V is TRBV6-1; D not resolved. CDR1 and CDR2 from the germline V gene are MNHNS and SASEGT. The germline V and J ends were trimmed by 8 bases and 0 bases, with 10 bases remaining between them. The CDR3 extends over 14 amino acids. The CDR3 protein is CASQMMTTNEKLFF. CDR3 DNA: TGTGCCAGCCAAATGATGACAACTAATGAAAAACTGTTTTTT.

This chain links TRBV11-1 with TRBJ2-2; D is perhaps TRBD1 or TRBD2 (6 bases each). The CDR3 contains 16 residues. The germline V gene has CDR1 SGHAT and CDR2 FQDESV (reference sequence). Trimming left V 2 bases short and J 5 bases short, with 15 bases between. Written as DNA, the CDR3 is TGTGCCAGCAGCTTAAGGGGGGCTAGGTCTACCGGGGAGCTGTTTTTT. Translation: CASSLRGARSTGELFF.

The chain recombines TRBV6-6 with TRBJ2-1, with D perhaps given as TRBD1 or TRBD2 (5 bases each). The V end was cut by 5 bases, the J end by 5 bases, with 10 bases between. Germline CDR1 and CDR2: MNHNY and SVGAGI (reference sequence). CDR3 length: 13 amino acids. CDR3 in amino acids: CASSNRDDNEQFF. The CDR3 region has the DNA TGTGCCAGCAGTAACCGGGACGACAATGAGCAGTTCTTC.

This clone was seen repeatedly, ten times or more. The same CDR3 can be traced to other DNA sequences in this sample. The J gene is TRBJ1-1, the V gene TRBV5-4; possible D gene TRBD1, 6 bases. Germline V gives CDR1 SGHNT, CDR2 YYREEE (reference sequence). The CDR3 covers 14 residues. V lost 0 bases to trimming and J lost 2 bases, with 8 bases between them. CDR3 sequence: CASSLGQVNTEAFF. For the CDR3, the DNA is TGTGCCAGCAGCTTGGGACAGGTCAACACTGAAGCTTTCTTT.

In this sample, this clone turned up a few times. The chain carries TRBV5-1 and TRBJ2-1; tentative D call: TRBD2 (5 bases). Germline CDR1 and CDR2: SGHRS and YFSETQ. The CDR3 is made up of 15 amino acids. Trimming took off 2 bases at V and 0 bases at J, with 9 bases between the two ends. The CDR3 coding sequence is TGCGCCAGCAGCTTAGCGGAACTCTCCTACAATGAGCAGTTCTTC. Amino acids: CASSLAELSYNEQFF.

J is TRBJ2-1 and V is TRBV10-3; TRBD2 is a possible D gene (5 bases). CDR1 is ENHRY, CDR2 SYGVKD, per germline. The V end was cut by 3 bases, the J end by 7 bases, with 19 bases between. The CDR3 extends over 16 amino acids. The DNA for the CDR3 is TGTGCCATCAGTGAACGGGCCGGGGTCGGTCGGAATGAGCAGTTCTTC. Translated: CAISERAGVGRNEQFF.